This TCR beta chain emerged from a study of shared clonotypes between healthy human individuals. This CDR3 is 13 amino acids long. Trimming cost V 0 bases and J 4 bases, with 9 bases left between them. The germline gives CDR1 GTSNPN, CDR2 SVGIG (reference sequence). Findings and caveats of the study: Non-shared clonotypes were found to have lower generation probabilities than the clonotypes that were shared by all four of the sorted-subset donors.

Worth noting for this clone: Its antigen is unknown.

Each PCR replicate from the sorted subsets contained about 200 ng DNA, which is about 30,000 T cell genomes. Some clones are missing from TCRdb's copy, which holds only in-frame ones; the method was immunoSEQ multiplex PCR. The data show 650,000 to 800,000 clones, about two thirds seen once. The sequenced sample was memory CD4+ T cells sorted from blood. Sample subset: CD45RA-negative fraction. The TCR was taken from a woman aged 30 to 39 in good health. This chain connects TRBV30 to TRBJ1-2; D remains ambiguous. The CDR3 sequence: CAWSVLMVYGYTF. The CDR3 bases are TGTGCCTGGAGTGTACTAATGGTCTATGGCTACACCTTC. The full variable domain, in which reference TRBV30 and TRBJ1-2 provide the parts outside the CDR3, is SQTIHQWPATLVQPVGSPLSLECTVEGTSNPNLYWYRQAAGRGLQLLFYSVGIGQISSEVPQNLSASRPQDRQFILSSKKLLLSDSGFYLCAWSVLMVYGYTFGSGTRLTVV.